The 27 T cell receptor beta chains below all came from one sample that was sequenced in a study of CD4 T cells in relation to SARS-CoV-2 and coronaviruses. CD4+ T cells from unexposed donors were obtained before the COVID-19 pandemic (2011-2018). CD4+ T cells were isolated from the cells after around eleven days of culture. Method: immunoSEQ multiplex PCR; TCRdb's copy keeps in-frame clones and lacks some. The sample holds roughly 30,000 clones, roughly 78% seen once. Their antigens remain unidentified. Sequenced sample: CD4+ T cells from PBMCs, cultured in vitro. All receptors derive from a human donor in good health.

The chain is built from TRBV6-5 and TRBJ1-6; TRBD1 matches at 7 bases. Germline CDR1 and CDR2: MNHEY and SVGAGI. The CDR3 has 14 amino acids. V lost 2 bases and J lost 7; bases outside the gene matches: 2. CDR3 residues: CASSYGTENSPLHF. In DNA form, the CDR3 reads TGTGCCAGCAGTTACGGGACAGAAAATTCACCCCTCCACTTT.

The chain recombines TRBV25-1 with TRBJ2-7, with D unclear. Germline V gene data show CDR1 as MGHDK and CDR2 as SYGVNS. Trimming removed 10 bases from V and 3 bases from J, with 10 bases in between. The CDR3 length is 11 residues. The CDR3 DNA is TGTGCCACCTCGATACTCTACGAGCAGTACTTC. Translated, it gives CATSILYEQYF.

V gene TRBV7-2 combines with J gene TRBJ2-3; 11 bases align to TRBD1. Looked up from germline, CDR1 is SGHTA and CDR2 is FQGNSA. This CDR3 contains 16 residues. Trimming removed 4 bases from V and 2 bases from J; junction bases left unmatched: 5. The CDR3 loop reads CASSWSGQGDTDTQYF. CDR3 DNA: TGTGCCAGCAGCTGGTCGGGACAGGGGGACACAGATACGCAGTATTTT.

The rearrangement links TRBV6-5 to TRBJ2-7; TRBD1 matches at 9 bases. Germline V gene data show CDR1 as MNHEY and CDR2 as SVGAGI. The CDR3 length is 15 residues. V lost 7 bases and J lost 1; bases outside the gene matches: 8. The CDR3 is CASKYSGTGSYEQYF. CDR3 DNA sequence: TGTGCCAGCAAGTACTCCGGGACAGGGTCCTACGAGCAGTACTTC.

The chain recombines TRBV4-3 with TRBJ2-7; the match to TRBD2 covers 12 bases. Trimming removed 3 bases from V and 0 bases from J; junction bases left unmatched: 9. This CDR3 comprises 18 residues. CDR1 LGHNA and CDR2 YSLEER come from the germline V gene. CDR3 residues: CASSHTGTSGPSSYEQYF. The CDR3 DNA sequence: TGCGCCAGCAGCCACACCGGGACTAGCGGGCCAAGCTCCTACGAGCAGTACTTC.

The rearrangement uses TRBV11-2 and TRBJ2-2, with unresolved D. The germline V gene has CDR1 SGHAT and CDR2 FQNNGV. With 0 bases removed from V and 5 bases from J, the gap between germline ends came to 7 bases. The CDR3 length is 14 residues. The CDR3 region has the DNA TGTGCCAGCAGCTTAGATAGGGTAACCGGGGAGCTGTTTTTT. Translated, it gives CASSLDRVTGELFF.

The J gene is TRBJ2-5, the V gene TRBV4-2; D ambiguous. This CDR3 has 14 residues. Per the germline V gene, CDR1 is LGHNA and CDR2 is YNFKEQ. The germline V and J ends were trimmed by 0 bases and 2 bases, with 7 bases remaining between them. As DNA, the CDR3 is TGTGCCAGCAGCCAAGAACGGGTTCAAGAGACCCAGTACTTC. This sequence encodes CASSQERVQETQYF.

This sequence joins TRBV18 and TRBJ2-2; TRBD2 might be the D (6 bases). Per the germline V gene, CDR1 is KGHSH and CDR2 is LQKENI. V was shortened by 6 bases and J by 3 bases, with 14 bases between the two germline ends. The CDR3 spans 15 residues. CDR3 DNA sequence: TGTGCCAGCTCCCAAACCGGGAGTGACACCGGGGAGCTGTTTTTT. This encodes CASSQTGSDTGELFF.

This clone has just one count. The genes are TRBV4-1 and TRBJ1-2; maybe TRBD1 (5 bases). Germline values: CDR1 MGHRA, CDR2 YSYEKL. This CDR3 has 15 residues. The V gene lost 4 bases and the J gene lost 0 bases, with 12 bases spanning the gap. The CDR3 loop reads CASSLRDGANYGYTF. The CDR3 nucleotides are TGCGCCAGCAGCCTCCGGGACGGCGCTAACTATGGCTACACCTTC.

CDR3 in amino acids: CASSLASPNVYGYTF. CDR3 sequence (DNA): TGCGCCAGCAGCTTGGCCTCGCCGAACGTCTATGGCTACACCTTC. The chain uses TRBV5-1 and TRBJ1-2; D is unclear. The CDR3 runs to 15 residues. V was clipped by 0 bases and J by 4 bases, with 13 bases between them. The germline gives CDR1 SGHRS, CDR2 YFSETQ.

The gene calls are TRBV12-3 or TRBV12-4 and TRBJ1-2; TRBD1 agrees at 7 bases. The length of the CDR3 is 13 residues. With 5 bases clipped from V and 4 bases from J, the junction kept 4 bases outside the gene matches. The CDR3 sequence is CASSVTGAYGYTF. CDR3 DNA: TGTGCCAGCAGTGTAACAGGGGCCTATGGCTACACCTTC.

The rearrangement joins TRBV7-2 to TRBJ2-1, with 12 positions matching TRBD2. The CDR3 length is 14 residues. V shed 5 bases, J shed 9 bases, and the junction held 5 bases outside the gene matches. CDR1 SGHTA and CDR2 FQGNSA come from the germline V gene. The CDR3 nucleotides read TGTGCCAGCAGCGTGACTAGCGGGAGCGGTGAGCAGTTCTTC. Protein product: CASSVTSGSGEQFF.

This sequence joins TRBV2 and TRBJ1-5; D is possibly TRBD1 (6 bases). The CDR3 is 15 residues long. Looked up from germline, CDR1 is SNHLY and CDR2 is FYNNEI. Trimming took 2 bases from V and 4 from J, leaving 12 bases between them. The DNA of the CDR3 is TGTGCCAGCAGTGAATCCAGGGGTGGGAATCAGCCCCAGCATTTT. Translation: CASSESRGGNQPQHF.

This chain connects TRBV6-2 or TRBV6-3 to TRBJ1-1, with a tentative D call TRBD1 (6 bases). CDR3 length: 12 residues. Trimming removed 2 bases at V and 6 bases at J, with 7 bases between. Germline CDR1 reads MNHEY; CDR2 reads SVGEGT. The CDR3 is CASSYTGSEAFF. The CDR3 nucleotides read TGTGCCAGCAGTTACACAGGGTCTGAAGCTTTCTTT.

The sample holds a few counts of this clone. The chain joins TRBV3-1 (or the pseudogene TRBV3-2) to TRBJ2-1, with D possibly being TRBD2 (6 bases). The length of the CDR3 is 16 residues. V lost 1 base and J lost 2, with 12 bases in between. Germline V gene sequence: CDR1 LGHDT, CDR2 YNNKEL (reference sequence). CDR3 amino acids: CASSQGYVAAYNEQFF. CDR3 nucleotide sequence: TGTGCCAGCAGCCAAGGATACGTAGCGGCCTACAATGAGCAGTTCTTC.

This clone appeared a single time. This chain uses TRBV2 with TRBJ1-4; unclear D gene. Trimming left V 7 bases short and J 0 bases short, with 12 bases between. Per germline, CDR1 SNHLY and CDR2 FYNNEI. The CDR3 is made up of 15 amino acids. CDR3 amino acids: CASKIESSTNEKLFF. The CDR3 coding sequence is TGTGCCAGCAAAATAGAGAGTTCAACTAATGAAAAACTGTTTTTT.

In this sample, this clone turned up a few times. The rearrangement joins TRBV4-2 to TRBJ2-1, with D possibly TRBD1 on 7 matching bases. Germline V lookup: CDR1 LGHNA, CDR2 YNFKEQ. Trimming took 1 base from V and 8 from J, leaving 15 bases between them. The CDR3 is 15 amino acids. CDR3 DNA sequence: TGTGCCAGCAGCCAAGGGTATGACAGGGACTATGAGCAGTTCTTC. As protein: CASSQGYDRDYEQFF.

The chain is built from TRBV30 and TRBJ2-5; D uncertain. V was trimmed by 2 bases and J by 12 bases, leaving 19 bases between them. Germline V CDR1 and CDR2: GTSNPN, SVGIG (reference sequence). This CDR3 has 13 residues. In DNA form, the CDR3 reads TGTGCCTGGAGTAAGGTATCTGCGACCTTTAAGTACTTC. Translated: CAWSKVSATFKYF.

CDR3 bases: TGCGCCAGCAGCCAACCGAAGGGGATAAGCACCGGGGAGCTGTTTTTT. Residues: CASSQPKGISTGELFF. V gene TRBV4-3 combines with J gene TRBJ2-2, with TRBD1 as a possible D gene (5 bases). The CDR3 has 16 amino acids. Germline V gene data show CDR1 as LGHNA and CDR2 as YSLEER. Trimming removed 2 bases at V and 4 bases at J, with 14 bases between.

This clone was seen only once. The chain combines TRBV9 with TRBJ1-2, with D maybe TRBD1 (6 bases). Trimming pared 0 bases from V and 3 bases from J, leaving 12 bases between. CDR3 length equals 15 residues. Germline V gene sequence: CDR1 SGDLS, CDR2 YYNGEE. CDR3 loop: CASSVEPGGHYGYTF. In DNA, the CDR3 is TGTGCCAGCAGCGTAGAGCCCGGGGGGCACTATGGCTACACCTTC.

The chain carries TRBV6-5 and TRBJ1-1, with D possibly being TRBD1 (6 bases). The CDR3 sequence is 14 residues long. The germline V gene encodes CDR1 MNHEY and CDR2 SVGAGI. Trimming left V 0 bases short and J 4 bases short, with 9 bases between. The CDR3 sequence: CASSYSSRGTEAFF. As DNA, the CDR3 is TGTGCCAGCAGTTACTCGAGCAGGGGCACTGAAGCTTTCTTT.

V and J are TRBV19 and TRBJ1-6, with a tentative D call TRBD1 (6 bases). This CDR3 spans 14 amino acids. Germline assignment: CDR1 LNHDA and CDR2 SQIVND (reference sequence). V dropped 5 bases and J dropped 5 bases, with 10 bases sitting between them. CDR3 bases: TGTGCCAGTAGTGACAGGTTCGATAATTCACCCCTCCACTTT. Translated: CASSDRFDNSPLHF.

The chain is built from TRBV10-3 and TRBJ2-5; D not certain. Germline loops: CDR1 ENHRY, CDR2 SYGVKD. The CDR3 is 12 residues long. Deletions cut 2 bases from V and 4 bases from J, with 5 bases between. In DNA form, the CDR3 reads TGTGCCATCAGTGAGATCCGAGAGACCCAGTACTTC. Translating it yields CAISEIRETQYF.

The chain has TRBV6-5 and TRBJ1-2; TRBD1 might be the D (5 bases). Between the trimmed V and J ends, which lost 4 bases and 2 bases, there was a span of 14 bases. Germline assignment: CDR1 MNHEY and CDR2 SVGAGI. This CDR3 has 15 amino acids. The CDR3 nucleotides read TGTGCCAGCAGTTCCCGGGACGGGGGGAACTATGGCTACACCTTC. Protein sequence: CASSSRDGGNYGYTF.

The genes are TRBV2 and TRBJ2-1, with 8 bases fitting TRBD2. V gave up 5 bases and J gave up 6 bases; unmatched junction bases: 12. The V gene's germline CDR1 is SNHLY and CDR2 FYNNEI. This CDR3 is built from 16 residues. CDR3: CASSRAGGSGGNEQFF. Written as DNA, the CDR3 is TGTGCCAGCAGTCGAGCCGGGGGGAGCGGGGGCAATGAGCAGTTCTTC.

This rearrangement joins TRBV9 to TRBJ2-7; 15 bases align to TRBD2. In germline, CDR1 is SGDLS, CDR2 YYNGEE. The CDR3 is 15 residues long. V shed 3 bases and J 4 bases; nucleotides not matched to a gene: 2. CDR3 sequence reads: CASSGGLAGGYEQYF. The CDR3 region has the DNA TGTGCCAGCAGCGGGGGACTAGCGGGGGGTTACGAGCAGTACTTC.

The rearrangement joins TRBV3-1 (or the pseudogene TRBV3-2) to TRBJ2-1, with D possibly being TRBD1 (5 bases). The CDR3 covers 15 residues. CDR1 and CDR2 (germline): LGHDT, YNNKEL (reference sequence). V gave up 3 bases and J gave up 4 bases, with 13 bases separating them. CDR3 in DNA: TGTGCCAGCAGCCATGTGGGGCCAGAATACAATGAGCAGTTCTTC. Its translation is CASSHVGPEYNEQFF.